This T cell receptor beta chain came from a study of chemoradiotherapy in HPV16-positive cancers. Overall study findings and caveats: In HPV16-positive patients, HPV-responsive T-cell expansion tracked better recurrence-free survival. Candidate HPV-specific clones and E7-related TCR motifs grew in tumor during treatment.

Comments on this clone: The antigen is not known.

Profiling relied on immunoSEQ multiplex PCR, and the TCRdb table lists in-frame clones only, not all of them. The sample carries fewer than 15,000 clones, about 90% recorded once. The clonotype originates from a human donor with HPV-associated anogenital cancer. The sequencing here drew on blood, taken from a patient who underwent chemoradiotherapy.

This chain's CDR3 is CASSSQLTGVRKGELFF. The CDR3 DNA reads as TGTGCCAGCAGCTCCCAACTGACAGGGGTTCGTAAGGGGGAGCTGTTTTTT. This chain joins TRBV11-3 and TRBJ2-2; 8 nucleotides match TRBD1. This CDR3 is built from 17 residues. Germline trimming cut 4 bases from V and 8 bases from J; bases unmatched to any gene: 15. CDR1 is SGHNT, CDR2 YENEEA, per germline.